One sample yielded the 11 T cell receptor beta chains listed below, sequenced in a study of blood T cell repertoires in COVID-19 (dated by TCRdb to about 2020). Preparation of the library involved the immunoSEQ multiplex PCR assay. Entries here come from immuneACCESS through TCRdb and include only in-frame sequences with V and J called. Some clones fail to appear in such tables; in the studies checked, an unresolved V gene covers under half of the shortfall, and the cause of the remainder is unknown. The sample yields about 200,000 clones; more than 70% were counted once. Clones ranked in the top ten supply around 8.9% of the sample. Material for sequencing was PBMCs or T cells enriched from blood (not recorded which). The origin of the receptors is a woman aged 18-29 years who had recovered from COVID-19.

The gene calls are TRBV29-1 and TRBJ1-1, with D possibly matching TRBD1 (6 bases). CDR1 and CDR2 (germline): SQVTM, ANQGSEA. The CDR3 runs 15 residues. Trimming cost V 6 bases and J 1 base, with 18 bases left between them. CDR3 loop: CSVKGQGRGNTEAFF. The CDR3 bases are TGCAGCGTGAAAGGGCAGGGGAGGGGGAACACTGAAGCTTTCTTT.

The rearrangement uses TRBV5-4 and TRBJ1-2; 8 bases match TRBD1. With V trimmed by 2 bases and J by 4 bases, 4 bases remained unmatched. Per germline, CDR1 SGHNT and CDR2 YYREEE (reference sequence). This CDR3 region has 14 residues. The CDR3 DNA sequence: TGTGCCAGCAGCTTTGGGACAGGTGGCTATGGCTACACCTTC. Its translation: CASSFGTGGYGYTF.

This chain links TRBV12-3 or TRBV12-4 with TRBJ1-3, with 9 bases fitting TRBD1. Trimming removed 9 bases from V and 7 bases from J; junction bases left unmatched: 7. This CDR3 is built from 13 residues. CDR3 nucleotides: TGTGCCAGTCGACAGGGGGGAGGTAACACCATATATTTT. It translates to CASRQGGGNTIYF.

CDR3 protein: CASSVSGRSNYGYTF. Written as DNA, the CDR3 is TGTGCCAGCAGCGTAAGCGGACGGAGCAACTATGGCTACACCTTC. This chain connects TRBV9 to TRBJ1-2; D not certain. This CDR3 is 15 amino acids long. The ends were cut back, 1 base at V and 2 bases at J, with 12 bases in the middle. Germline V gives CDR1 SGDLS, CDR2 YYNGEE.

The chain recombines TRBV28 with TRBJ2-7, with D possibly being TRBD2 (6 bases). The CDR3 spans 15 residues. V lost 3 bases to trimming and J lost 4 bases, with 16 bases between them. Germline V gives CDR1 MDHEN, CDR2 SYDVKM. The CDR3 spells CASSFRGFVGYEQYF. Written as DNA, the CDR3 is TGTGCCAGCAGTTTTCGGGGGTTTGTGGGGTACGAGCAGTACTTC.

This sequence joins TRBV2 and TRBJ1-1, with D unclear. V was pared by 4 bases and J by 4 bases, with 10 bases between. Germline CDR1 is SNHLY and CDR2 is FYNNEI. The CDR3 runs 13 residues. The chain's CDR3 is CASSAPGSTEAFF. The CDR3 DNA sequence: TGTGCCAGCAGTGCCCCCGGGAGCACTGAAGCTTTCTTT.

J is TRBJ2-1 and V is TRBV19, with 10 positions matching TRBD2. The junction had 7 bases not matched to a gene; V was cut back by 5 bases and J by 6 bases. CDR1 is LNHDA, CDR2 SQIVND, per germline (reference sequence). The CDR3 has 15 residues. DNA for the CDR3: TGTGCCAGTAGTGTTCTAGCGGGGGCCTTCAATGAGCAGTTCTTC. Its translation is CASSVLAGAFNEQFF.

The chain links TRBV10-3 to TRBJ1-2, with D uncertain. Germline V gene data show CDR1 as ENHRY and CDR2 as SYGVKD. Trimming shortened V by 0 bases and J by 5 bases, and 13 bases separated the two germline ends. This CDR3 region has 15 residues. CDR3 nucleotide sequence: TGTGCCATCAGTGAGTCGGGCAGCTCACCGTATGGCTACACCTTC. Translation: CAISESGSSPYGYTF.

The CDR3 region is CASSLIREGYTF. The CDR3 DNA follows: TGTGCCAGCAGTTTGATTCGGGAAGGCTACACCTTC. V gene TRBV28 combines with J gene TRBJ1-2; D gene uncertain. The CDR3 is made up of 12 amino acids. Trimming pared 3 bases from V and 8 bases from J, leaving 10 bases between. Germline CDR1 reads MDHEN; CDR2 reads SYDVKM.

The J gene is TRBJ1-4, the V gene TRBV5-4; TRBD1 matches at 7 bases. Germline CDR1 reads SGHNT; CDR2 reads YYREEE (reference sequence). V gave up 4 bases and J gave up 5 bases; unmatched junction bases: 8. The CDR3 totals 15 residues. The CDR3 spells CASSPQGGVNEKLFF. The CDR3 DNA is TGTGCCAGCAGCCCCCAGGGGGGTGTCAATGAAAAACTGTTTTTT.

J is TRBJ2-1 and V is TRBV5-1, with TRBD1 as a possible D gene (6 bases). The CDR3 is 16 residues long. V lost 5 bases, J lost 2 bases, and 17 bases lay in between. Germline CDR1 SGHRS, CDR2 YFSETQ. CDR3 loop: CASSPTSTGPYNEQFF. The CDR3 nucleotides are TGCGCCAGCAGTCCCACCTCGACAGGACCCTACAATGAGCAGTTCTTC. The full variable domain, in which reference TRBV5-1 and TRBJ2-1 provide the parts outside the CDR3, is KAGVTQTPRYLIKTRGQQVTLSCSPISGHRSVSWYQQTPGQGLQFLFEYFSETQRNKGNFPGRFSGRQFSNSRSEMNVSTLELGDSALYLCASSPTSTGPYNEQFFGPGTRLTVL.